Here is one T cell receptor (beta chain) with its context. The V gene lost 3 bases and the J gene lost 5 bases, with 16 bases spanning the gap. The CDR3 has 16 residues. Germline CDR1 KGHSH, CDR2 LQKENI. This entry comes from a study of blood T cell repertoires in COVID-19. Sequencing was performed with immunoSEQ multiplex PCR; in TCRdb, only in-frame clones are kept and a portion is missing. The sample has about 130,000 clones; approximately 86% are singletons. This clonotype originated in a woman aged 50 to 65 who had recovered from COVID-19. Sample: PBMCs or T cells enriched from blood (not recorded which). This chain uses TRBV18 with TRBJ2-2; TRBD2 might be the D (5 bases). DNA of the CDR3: TGTGCCAGCTCACCGATCCGGACTGGTGGTACCGGGGAGCTGTTTTTT. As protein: CASSPIRTGGTGELFF.